This T cell receptor beta chain was sequenced in a study of blood T cell repertoires in COVID-19. The wider study: COVID-19 samples, acute and convalescent, were from the United States, Italy and Spain. PBMCs, B-cell-depleted T cells, or T cells were the source of the cDNA or gDNA that made up the material.

CDR3 length equals 15 residues. J was trimmed by 5 bases and V by 4 bases; bases with no gene match: 7. Germline V gene data show CDR1 as SGHRS and CDR2 as YFSETQ. Original methodology: Estimated nucleated cell counts came from reference gene primer amplification. The data were produced by immunoSEQ multiplex PCR, yet TCRdb's version contains in-frame clones alone and is incomplete. The V and J calls and the clone size are those of that table, but D and trimming were determined from the DNA. The sample lists about 160,000 clones, roughly nine tenths occurring once. The chain carries TRBV5-1 and TRBJ2-1; TRBD1 aligns across 9 bases. The clonotype was recovered from a woman aged 70 to 79 with acute or convalescent COVID-19. Sequenced sample: peripheral blood. The chain's CDR3 is CASSITGTGNNEQFF. CDR3 coding DNA: TGCGCCAGCAGCATAACCGGGACAGGGAACAATGAGCAGTTCTTC.